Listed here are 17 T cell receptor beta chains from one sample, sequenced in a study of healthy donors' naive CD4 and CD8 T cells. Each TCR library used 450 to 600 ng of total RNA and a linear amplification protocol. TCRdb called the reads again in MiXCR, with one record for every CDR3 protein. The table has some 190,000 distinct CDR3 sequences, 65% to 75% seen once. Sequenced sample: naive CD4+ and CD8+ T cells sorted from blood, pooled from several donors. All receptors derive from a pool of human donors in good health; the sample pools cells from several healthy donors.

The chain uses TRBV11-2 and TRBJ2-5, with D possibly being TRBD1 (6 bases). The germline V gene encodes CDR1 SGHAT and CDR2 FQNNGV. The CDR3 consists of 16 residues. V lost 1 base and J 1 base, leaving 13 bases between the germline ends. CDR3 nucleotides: TGTGCCAGCAGCTTAGGAGGGGGAATTAGCCAAGAGACCCAGTACTTC. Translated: CASSLGGGISQETQYF.

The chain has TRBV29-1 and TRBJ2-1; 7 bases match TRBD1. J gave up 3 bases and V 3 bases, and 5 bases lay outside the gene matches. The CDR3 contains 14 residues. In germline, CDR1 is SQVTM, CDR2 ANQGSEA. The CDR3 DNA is TGCAGCGTTGATGGCAGGGGGAACTACAATGAGCAGTTCTTC. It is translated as CSVDGRGNYNEQFF.

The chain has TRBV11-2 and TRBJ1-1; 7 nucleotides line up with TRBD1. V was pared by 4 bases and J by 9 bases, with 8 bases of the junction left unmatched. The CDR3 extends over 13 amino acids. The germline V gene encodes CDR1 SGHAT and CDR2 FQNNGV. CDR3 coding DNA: TGTGCCAGCAGCTCTACGACAGGGAATCAAGCTTTCTTT. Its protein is CASSSTTGNQAFF.

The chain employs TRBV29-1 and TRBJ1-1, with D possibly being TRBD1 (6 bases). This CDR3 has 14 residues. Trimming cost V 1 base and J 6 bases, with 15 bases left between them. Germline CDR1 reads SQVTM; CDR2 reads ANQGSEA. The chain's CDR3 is CSVEVRGLFPEAFF. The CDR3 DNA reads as TGCAGCGTTGAAGTGCGGGGGCTTTTTCCTGAAGCTTTCTTT.

CDR3 region: CASRAGNGAYEQYF. CDR3 DNA sequence: TGTGCCAGCAGGGCTGGGAACGGTGCCTACGAGCAGTACTTC. The chain carries TRBV27 and TRBJ2-7; D gene uncertain. Germline CDR1 reads MNHEY; CDR2 reads SMNVEV (reference sequence). The V gene lost 6 bases and the J gene lost 2 bases, with 14 bases spanning the gap. This CDR3 comprises 14 residues.

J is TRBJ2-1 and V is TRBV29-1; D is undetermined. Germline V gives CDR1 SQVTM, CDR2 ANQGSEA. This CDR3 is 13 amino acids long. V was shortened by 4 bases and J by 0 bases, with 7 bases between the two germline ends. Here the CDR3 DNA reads TGCAGCGTTGTCCGGAGCTCCTACAATGAGCAGTTCTTC. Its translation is CSVVRSSYNEQFF.

CDR3 amino acids: CSAILTSAEYNEQFF. CDR3 nucleotides: TGCAGCGCAATCTTGACTAGCGCAGAGTACAATGAGCAGTTCTTC. This chain uses TRBV29-1 with TRBJ2-1; 8 bases map to TRBD2. The germline V gene has CDR1 SQVTM and CDR2 ANQGSEA. There are 15 residues in the CDR3. The V segment lost 7 bases and the J segment 4 bases; nucleotides outside the gene matches: 12.

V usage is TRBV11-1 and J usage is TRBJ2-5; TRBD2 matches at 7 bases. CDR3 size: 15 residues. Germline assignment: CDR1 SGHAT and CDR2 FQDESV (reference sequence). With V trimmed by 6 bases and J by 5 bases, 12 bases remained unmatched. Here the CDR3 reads CASSRGDPRSETQYF. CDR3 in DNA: TGTGCCAGCAGTCGGGGGGATCCCCGGTCGGAGACCCAGTACTTC.

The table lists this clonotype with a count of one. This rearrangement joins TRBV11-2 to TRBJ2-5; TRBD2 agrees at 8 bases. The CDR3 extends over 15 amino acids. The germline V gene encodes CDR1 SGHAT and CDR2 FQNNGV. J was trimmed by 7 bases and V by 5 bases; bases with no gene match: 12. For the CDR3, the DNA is TGTGCCAGCAGCGGAGGGACTAGTGGCACTTGGACCCAGTACTTC. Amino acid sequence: CASSGGTSGTWTQYF.

The CDR3: CSVGFRATGELFF. The CDR3 DNA reads TGCAGCGTTGGTTTTAGAGCCACCGGGGAGCTGTTTTTT. The rearrangement joins TRBV29-1 to TRBJ2-2; D unresolved. CDR1 is SQVTM and CDR2 is ANQGSEA in the germline V gene. The CDR3 length is 13 residues. V lost 4 bases, J lost 4 bases, and 10 bases lay in between.

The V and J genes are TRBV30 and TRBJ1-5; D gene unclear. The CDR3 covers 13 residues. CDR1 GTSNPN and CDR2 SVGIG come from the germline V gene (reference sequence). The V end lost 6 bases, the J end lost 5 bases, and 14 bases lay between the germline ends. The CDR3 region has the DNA TGTGCCTGCGCGGACGGTCTTCATCAGCCCCAGCATTTT. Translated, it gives CACADGLHQPQHF.

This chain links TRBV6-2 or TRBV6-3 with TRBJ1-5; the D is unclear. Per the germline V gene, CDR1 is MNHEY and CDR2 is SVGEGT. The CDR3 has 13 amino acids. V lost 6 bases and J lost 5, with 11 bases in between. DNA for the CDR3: TGTGCCAGCAGCATTACGGATTATCAGCCCCAGCATTTT. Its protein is CASSITDYQPQHF.

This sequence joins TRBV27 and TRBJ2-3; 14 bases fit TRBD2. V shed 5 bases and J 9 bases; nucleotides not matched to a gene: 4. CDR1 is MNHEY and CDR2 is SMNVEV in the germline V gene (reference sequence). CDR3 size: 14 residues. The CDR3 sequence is CASSSGTSGGTQYF. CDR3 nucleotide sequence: TGTGCCAGCAGTAGCGGGACTAGCGGGGGAACGCAGTATTTT.

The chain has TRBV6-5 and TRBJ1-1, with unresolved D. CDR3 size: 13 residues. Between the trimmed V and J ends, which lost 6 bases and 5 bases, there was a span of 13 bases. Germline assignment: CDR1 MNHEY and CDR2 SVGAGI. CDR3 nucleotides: TGTGCCAGCAGCGCCGGGATCTTGACTGAAGCTTTCTTT. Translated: CASSAGILTEAFF.

The CDR3 DNA follows: TGTGCCAGCTCACCACCGACAGTCCCAGATACGCAGTATTTT. This sequence encodes CASSPPTVPDTQYF. The V gene is TRBV18, the J gene TRBJ2-3, with D possibly being TRBD1 (5 bases). Germline loops: CDR1 KGHSH, CDR2 LQKENI. The CDR3 covers 14 residues. Trimming removed 0 bases at V and 4 bases at J, with 8 bases between.

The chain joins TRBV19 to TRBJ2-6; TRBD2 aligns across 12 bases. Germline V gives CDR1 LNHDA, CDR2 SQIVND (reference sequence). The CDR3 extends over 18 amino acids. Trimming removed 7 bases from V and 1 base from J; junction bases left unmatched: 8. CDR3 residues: CASTYLTSGSSGANVLTF. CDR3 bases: TGTGCCAGTACCTATCTGACTAGCGGGAGTTCTGGGGCCAACGTCCTGACTTTC.

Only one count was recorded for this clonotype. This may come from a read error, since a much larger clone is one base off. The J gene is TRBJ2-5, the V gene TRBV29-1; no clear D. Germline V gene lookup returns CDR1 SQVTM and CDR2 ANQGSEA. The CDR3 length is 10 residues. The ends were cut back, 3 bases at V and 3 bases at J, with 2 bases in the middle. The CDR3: CSVDEETQYF. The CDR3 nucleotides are TGCAGCGTTGACGAAGAGACCCAGTACTTC.